This T cell receptor (beta chain) was observed in a study of T cells in women clearing cervical HPV infection. As for the study in general: Controls were women whose single incident HPV16 infection cleared within 12 months without precancer or cancer. Case blood was drawn a median 149 days after lesion detection.

Sequencing was performed with immunoSEQ multiplex PCR; in TCRdb, only in-frame clones are kept and a portion is missing. This table holds 25,000 to 35,000 clones. This clone is called medium-sized based on its frequency. No antigen is known for it. The DNA ends 3 residues before the CDR3 does, and the rest of the CDR3 is filled in from the germline J gene. Overall study results and limits: TRBV6-7 relative abundance averaged approximately 0.11% in cases and approximately 0.15% in controls.

Looked up from germline, CDR1 is SGHTA and CDR2 is FQGTGA. Trimming pared 5 bases from V and 7 bases from J, leaving 12 bases between. The CDR3 consists of 13 residues. The chain recombines TRBV7-3 with TRBJ2-1; unclear D gene. Material for sequencing was blood buffy coat. This clonotype was sampled from a woman between 18 and 70 years old with a cervical HPV16 infection that either progressed to CIN3+ or cleared (not recorded which). CDR3 DNA, as far as it was read: TGTGCCAGCAGCCCCGGTACCTTGAATGAG. Residues: CASSPGTLNE. The full CDR3 sequence reads CASSPGTLNEQFF.